This is a list of T cell receptor beta chains from one sample in a study of shared clonotypes between healthy human individuals. The protocol was immunoSEQ multiplex PCR, while the TCRdb copy is restricted to in-frame clones and leaves out a portion. The table lists roughly 2.2 million clones, approximately 90% of them singletons, with approximately 0.39% in the top ten. The sequencing sample was made of naive CD4+ T cells from PBMCs. These receptor sequences come from a man between 18 and 35 years old in good health. Some clones in this sample may be carry-over from other donors' samples. CDR3s include the opening cysteine and the closing phenylalanine or tryptophan. The order of the fields is CDR3 DNA, CDR3 protein, D gene, J gene, clone size, V gene. D genes are given only for firm matches. Rows may omit the clone size; those that give it use once, few, many or a size class.

cdr3_nt: TGTGCCAGCAGCGGGCCCTTGTGGGGGGCGAACACCGGGGAGCTGTTTTTT; cdr3_aa: CASSGPLWGANTGELFF; d_call: -; j_call: TRBJ2-2; clone_size: -; v_call: TRBV7-9
cdr3_nt: TGTGCCAGCAGCGTAGACCTTACAGGAGACTATGGCTACACCTTC; cdr3_aa: CASSVDLTGDYGYTF; d_call: -; j_call: TRBJ1-2; clone_size: -; v_call: TRBV9
cdr3_nt: TGTGCCAGCAGCTTGTTCTGGGGTACTGGAAACACCATATATTTT; cdr3_aa: CASSLFWGTGNTIYF; d_call: -; j_call: TRBJ1-3; clone_size: -; v_call: TRBV5-8
cdr3_nt: TGTGCCAGCAGGGCGTACCCGGGACTAGCGGGACAAAGGGGGCAGTTCTTC; cdr3_aa: CASRAYPGLAGQRGQFF; d_call: TRBD2; j_call: TRBJ2-1; clone_size: once; v_call: TRBV7-9
cdr3_nt: TGCGCCAGCCGTAGGGATAGCAATCAGCCCCAGCATTTT; cdr3_aa: CASRRDSNQPQHF; d_call: -; j_call: TRBJ1-5; clone_size: -; v_call: TRBV5-1
cdr3_nt: TGTGCCATCAGTGGTCTACAGGCTAACGGAGGCACTGAAGCTTTCTTT; cdr3_aa: CAISGLQANGGTEAFF; d_call: -; j_call: TRBJ1-1; clone_size: -; v_call: TRBV10-3
cdr3_nt: TGTGCCAGCAGCGAAAGACAGGGATTGTATGGCTACACCTTC; cdr3_aa: CASSERQGLYGYTF; d_call: TRBD1; j_call: TRBJ1-2; clone_size: -; v_call: TRBV7-2
cdr3_nt: TGTGCCACCAGACAGGGAACCTCTGGGGCCAACGTCCTGACTTTC; cdr3_aa: CATRQGTSGANVLTF; d_call: -; j_call: TRBJ2-6; clone_size: once; v_call: TRBV15
cdr3_nt: TGTGCCAGTAGTAGGGGACAGGGTCCGAACACTGAAGCTTTCTTT; cdr3_aa: CASSRGQGPNTEAFF; d_call: TRBD1; j_call: TRBJ1-1; clone_size: once; v_call: TRBV19
cdr3_nt: TGTGCCAGCGAGGCGGGAGACAGGGGATTCGGGGAGCTGTTTTTT; cdr3_aa: CASEAGDRGFGELFF; d_call: -; j_call: TRBJ2-2; clone_size: -; v_call: TRBV2
cdr3_nt: TGCGCCAGCAGCTTGGGACTAGCGGGAAGGAATGAGCAGTTCTTC; cdr3_aa: CASSLGLAGRNEQFF; d_call: TRBD2; j_call: TRBJ2-1; clone_size: -; v_call: TRBV5-1
cdr3_nt: TGTGCCAGCAGCTCCGGACTAGCGGGAGACGGGGATACGCAGTATTTT; cdr3_aa: CASSSGLAGDGDTQYF; d_call: TRBD2; j_call: TRBJ2-3; clone_size: -; v_call: TRBV7-7
cdr3_nt: TGTGCCAGCCGCGGCGGACAGCCCACCGGGGAGCTGTTTTTT; cdr3_aa: CASRGGQPTGELFF; d_call: -; j_call: TRBJ2-2; clone_size: -; v_call: TRBV6-1
cdr3_nt: TGTGCCACGACAGGGGGCTACTACAATGAGCAGTTCTTC; cdr3_aa: CATTGGYYNEQFF; d_call: TRBD1; j_call: TRBJ2-1; clone_size: -; v_call: TRBV2
cdr3_nt: TGTGCCAGCAGTTTAACCGGGACAGGACCTTTAAGGGAGCAGTACTTC; cdr3_aa: CASSLTGTGPLREQYF; d_call: TRBD1; j_call: TRBJ2-7; clone_size: -; v_call: TRBV28
cdr3_nt: TGCGCCAGCAGCTTGCTCACAAACACCGGGGAGCTGTTTTTT; cdr3_aa: CASSLLTNTGELFF; d_call: -; j_call: TRBJ2-2; clone_size: -; v_call: TRBV5-1
cdr3_nt: TGTGCCAGCAGCTTCCTTAGCGGGAGGGGAGAGACCCAGTACTTC; cdr3_aa: CASSFLSGRGETQYF; d_call: TRBD2; j_call: TRBJ2-5; clone_size: -; v_call: TRBV7-8
cdr3_nt: TGTGCCAGCAGCTCGCCCCAGGCGGAGTATGGCTACACCTTC; cdr3_aa: CASSSPQAEYGYTF; d_call: -; j_call: TRBJ1-2; clone_size: -; v_call: TRBV21-1
cdr3_nt: TGTGCCAGCAGTTTATCGGGGGAGTGGGAGACCCAGTACTTC; cdr3_aa: CASSLSGEWETQYF; d_call: -; j_call: TRBJ2-5; clone_size: -; v_call: TRBV28
cdr3_nt: TGTGCCAGCAGCCTAAAGAACTTCCAAGAGACCCAGTACTTC; cdr3_aa: CASSLKNFQETQYF; d_call: -; j_call: TRBJ2-5; clone_size: -; v_call: TRBV5-8
cdr3_nt: TGTGCCAGCGATTGGGGGCTAATGAACACCGGGGAGCTGTTTTTT; cdr3_aa: CASDWGLMNTGELFF; d_call: -; j_call: TRBJ2-2; clone_size: -; v_call: TRBV6-1
cdr3_nt: TGCGCCAGCAGCCTACAGGGATTTAACACTGAAGCTTTCTTT; cdr3_aa: CASSLQGFNTEAFF; d_call: -; j_call: TRBJ1-1; clone_size: -; v_call: TRBV5-1
cdr3_nt: TGTGCCAGCAGCCTGGGACAGGTTAACAATGAGCAGTTCTTC; cdr3_aa: CASSLGQVNNEQFF; d_call: TRBD1; j_call: TRBJ2-1; clone_size: once; v_call: TRBV11-3
cdr3_nt: TGTGCCAGCAGCCCCGAAGGACTAGCGGGAGCCCAAGAGACCCAGTACTTC; cdr3_aa: CASSPEGLAGAQETQYF; d_call: TRBD2; j_call: TRBJ2-5; clone_size: -; v_call: TRBV7-6
cdr3_nt: TGTGCCAGCTATAGCGTGGGGCCCCAGCATTTT; cdr3_aa: CASYSVGPQHF; d_call: -; j_call: TRBJ1-5; clone_size: -; v_call: TRBV28
cdr3_nt: TGTGCCAGCAGCTCCCCCGCCGGGGCCCAGCATTTT; cdr3_aa: CASSSPAGAQHF; d_call: -; j_call: TRBJ1-5; clone_size: -; v_call: TRBV5-5
cdr3_nt: TGCGCCAGCAGTGGGACTAGCGGGAGATCTTACGAGCAGTACTTC; cdr3_aa: CASSGTSGRSYEQYF; d_call: TRBD2; j_call: TRBJ2-7; clone_size: -; v_call: TRBV10-2
cdr3_nt: TGCGCCAGCAGCTTGGGACCCACTAGCGGGTCTTCCTACGAGCAGTACTTC; cdr3_aa: CASSLGPTSGSSYEQYF; d_call: TRBD2; j_call: TRBJ2-7; clone_size: -; v_call: TRBV5-1
cdr3_nt: TGTGCCAGCAGCTTAGCGCGTGGGAGCGGGTACTTC; cdr3_aa: CASSLARGSGYF; d_call: -; j_call: TRBJ2-7; clone_size: -; v_call: TRBV7-9
cdr3_nt: TGTGCCTGGAGTCCACGGGGACGGGGAATAGGACCCCAGCATTTT; cdr3_aa: CAWSPRGRGIGPQHF; d_call: -; j_call: TRBJ1-5; clone_size: once; v_call: TRBV30
cdr3_nt: TGTGCCAGTCGACGAGGACAGGGGCGAACCTATGGCTACACCTTC; cdr3_aa: CASRRGQGRTYGYTF; d_call: TRBD1; j_call: TRBJ1-2; clone_size: -; v_call: TRBV7-2
cdr3_nt: TGTGCCACCTCGACTAGCGGCCTGAACACCGGGGAGCTGTTTTTT; cdr3_aa: CATSTSGLNTGELFF; d_call: TRBD2; j_call: TRBJ2-2; clone_size: -; v_call: TRBV10-3
cdr3_nt: TGCAGCGTTGGCCAGGGGGCAAAGTACACTGAAGCTTTCTTT; cdr3_aa: CSVGQGAKYTEAFF; d_call: TRBD1; j_call: TRBJ1-1; clone_size: few; v_call: TRBV29-1
cdr3_nt: TGTGCCAGCAGCTTGAGGACAGATACGCAGTATTTT; cdr3_aa: CASSLRTDTQYF; d_call: -; j_call: TRBJ2-3; clone_size: -; v_call: TRBV5-4
cdr3_nt: TGTGCCAGCAGCCCCAGACAGGGAAGGGAGACCCAGTACTTC; cdr3_aa: CASSPRQGRETQYF; d_call: TRBD1; j_call: TRBJ2-5; clone_size: once; v_call: TRBV5-5
cdr3_nt: TGCAGTGCTAGGGACAGGGTAGAGCAGTACTTC; cdr3_aa: CSARDRVEQYF; d_call: TRBD1; j_call: TRBJ2-7; clone_size: -; v_call: TRBV20-1
cdr3_nt: TGTGCCAGCAGTGAAAGGGTCGGATTGAACACTGAAGCTTTCTTT; cdr3_aa: CASSERVGLNTEAFF; d_call: -; j_call: TRBJ1-1; clone_size: -; v_call: TRBV2
cdr3_nt: TGCGCCAGCAGCTTGGGGCTCGGGACAAATCTTTACAATGAGCAGTTCTTC; cdr3_aa: CASSLGLGTNLYNEQFF; d_call: -; j_call: TRBJ2-1; clone_size: -; v_call: TRBV5-1
cdr3_nt: TGTGCCAGCTCCGACAGGGCTGGGGCCAACGTCCTGACTTTC; cdr3_aa: CASSDRAGANVLTF; d_call: TRBD1; j_call: TRBJ2-6; clone_size: -; v_call: TRBV18
cdr3_nt: TGTGCCAGAAACTTCTTGGGACATCATGATTATGGCTACACCTTC; cdr3_aa: CARNFLGHHDYGYTF; d_call: -; j_call: TRBJ1-2; clone_size: -; v_call: TRBV5-3
cdr3_nt: TGCGCCAGCAGCAGGGGAGGACTAGCGGAGACCTACGAGCAGTACTTC; cdr3_aa: CASSRGGLAETYEQYF; d_call: TRBD2; j_call: TRBJ2-7; clone_size: -; v_call: TRBV5-1
cdr3_nt: TGTGCCTGGAGTGGGGCGGACACCGGGGAGCTGTTTTTT; cdr3_aa: CAWSGADTGELFF; d_call: -; j_call: TRBJ2-2; clone_size: -; v_call: TRBV30
cdr3_nt: TGTGCCAGTAGTGCCGGAAAGGACCCGGGGGGGGAGACCCAGTACTTC; cdr3_aa: CASSAGKDPGGETQYF; d_call: TRBD2; j_call: TRBJ2-5; clone_size: -; v_call: TRBV19
cdr3_nt: TGTGCCAGCTCACCATTCTCGGACGCGGGAGGCTACACCTTC; cdr3_aa: CASSPFSDAGGYTF; d_call: -; j_call: TRBJ1-2; clone_size: -; v_call: TRBV18
cdr3_nt: TGTGCCATCAGCAGACAGGGGGCTTCGAACACCGGGGAGCTGTTTTTT; cdr3_aa: CAISRQGASNTGELFF; d_call: TRBD1; j_call: TRBJ2-2; clone_size: -; v_call: TRBV10-3
cdr3_nt: TGTGCCAGCAGCTTAGGTAGGAGGGGCCTCGAAGCTTTCTTT; cdr3_aa: CASSLGRRGLEAFF; d_call: -; j_call: TRBJ1-1; clone_size: few; v_call: TRBV13